The present entry profiles one T cell receptor (beta chain) with its context. Antigen specificity is unknown. This specimen belongs to a study of T cells expressing NK-cell markers. Study information: Sorted CD3+CD56-NKG2C+, CD3+CD56+NKG2C+ and CD3+CD56+NKG2C- T cells supplied the TCR beta repertoires. There were seven HCMV-seropositive donors and one seronegative donor among the eight sequenced.

Germline CDR1 is SGHAT and CDR2 is FQDESV (reference sequence). The CDR3 has 20 residues. Study conclusions and caveats: A handful of donors showed these clonotypes also leading the CD3+CD56-NKG2C+ fraction. The dominant NKG2C+ clonotypes represented about 1.0-7.5% of CD8+ T cells in five or six donors.

From its re-call of the 5' RACE reads, TCRdb lists each CDR3 protein once, without DNA. The ten top clones account for around 4%, within a sample of a few hundred thousand distinct CDR3 sequences. The chain carries TRBV11-1 and TRBJ2-6. This TCR came from a man between 18 and 29 years old in good health. Source material: blood T cells: a sorted CD56 or NKG2C T cell subset, CD4+ or CD8+ T cells, or bulk PBMC T cells (not recorded which). The CDR3 is CASSLDGVWTDDSGANVLTF.